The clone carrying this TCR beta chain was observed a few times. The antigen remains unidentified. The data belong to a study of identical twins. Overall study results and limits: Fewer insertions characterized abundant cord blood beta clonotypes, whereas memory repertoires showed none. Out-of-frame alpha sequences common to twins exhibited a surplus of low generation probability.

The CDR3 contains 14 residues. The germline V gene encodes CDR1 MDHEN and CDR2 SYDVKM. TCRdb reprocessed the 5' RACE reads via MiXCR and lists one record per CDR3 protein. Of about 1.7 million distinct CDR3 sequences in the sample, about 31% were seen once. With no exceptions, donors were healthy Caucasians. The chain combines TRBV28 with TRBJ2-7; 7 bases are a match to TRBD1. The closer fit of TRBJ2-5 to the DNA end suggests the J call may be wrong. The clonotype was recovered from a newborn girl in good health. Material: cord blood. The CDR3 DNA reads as TGTGCCAGCAGTCCGACAGGGCGTATGGGGACCCAGTACTTC. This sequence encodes CASSPTGRMGTQYF.